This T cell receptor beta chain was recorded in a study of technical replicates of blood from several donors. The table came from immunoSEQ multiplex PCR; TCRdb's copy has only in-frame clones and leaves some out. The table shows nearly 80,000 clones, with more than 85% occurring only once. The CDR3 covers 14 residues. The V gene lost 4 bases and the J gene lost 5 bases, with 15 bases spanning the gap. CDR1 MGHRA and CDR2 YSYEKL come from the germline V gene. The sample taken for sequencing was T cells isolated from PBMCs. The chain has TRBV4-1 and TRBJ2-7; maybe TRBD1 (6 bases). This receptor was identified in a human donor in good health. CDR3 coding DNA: TGCGCCAGCAGCCCACAGGGACGGGCCGACGAGCAGTACTTC. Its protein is CASSPQGRADEQYF.